This T cell receptor (beta chain) was sequenced in a study of blood T cell repertoires in COVID-19. With 1 base removed from V and 3 bases from J, the gap between germline ends came to 15 bases. The CDR3 sequence is 16 residues long. The V gene's germline CDR1 is KGHDR and CDR2 SFDVKD. Using immunoSEQ multiplex PCR, the repertoire was profiled, and TCRdb retains in-frame clones only, with some absent. Among about 160,000 clones listed, approximately 84% were seen once. This clonotype originated in a woman over 75 with acute or convalescent COVID-19. The rearrangement joins TRBV24-1 to TRBJ2-7; D not resolved. The sequenced material came from peripheral blood. CDR3 nucleotides: TGTGCCACCAGTGATTTTGGGTACGGCGGAGTCTACGAGCAGTACTTC. This encodes CATSDFGYGGVYEQYF.